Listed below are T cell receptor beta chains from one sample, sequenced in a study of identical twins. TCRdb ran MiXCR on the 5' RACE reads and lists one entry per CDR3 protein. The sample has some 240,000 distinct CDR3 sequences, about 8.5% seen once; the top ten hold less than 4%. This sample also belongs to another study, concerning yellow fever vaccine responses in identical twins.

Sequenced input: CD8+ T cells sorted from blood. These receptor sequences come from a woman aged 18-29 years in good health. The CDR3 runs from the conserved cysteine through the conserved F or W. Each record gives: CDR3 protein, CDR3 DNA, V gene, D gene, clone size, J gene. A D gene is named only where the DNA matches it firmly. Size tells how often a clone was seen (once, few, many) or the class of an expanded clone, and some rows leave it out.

cdr3_aa: CSVAPGQFTEAFF
cdr3_nt: TGCAGCGTTGCCCCTGGACAGTTCACTGAAGCTTTCTTT
v_call: TRBV29-1
d_call: .
clone_size: .
j_call: TRBJ1-1

cdr3_aa: CASSQEATGGAYNEQFF
cdr3_nt: TGTGCCAGCAGCCAAGAAGCGACAGGGGGCGCCTACAATGAGCAGTTCTTC
v_call: TRBV3-1
d_call: TRBD1
clone_size: few
j_call: TRBJ2-1

cdr3_aa: CASSQDPSFNYYYEQYF
cdr3_nt: TGTGCCAGCAGCCAAGATCCTAGCTTCAACTACTACTACGAGCAGTACTTC
v_call: TRBV3-1
d_call: .
clone_size: .
j_call: TRBJ2-7

cdr3_aa: CASSQEGRGLDEQYF
cdr3_nt: TGCGCCAGCAGCCAAGAGGGCAGGGGCCTTGACGAGCAGTACTTC
v_call: TRBV4-1
d_call: .
clone_size: .
j_call: TRBJ2-7

cdr3_aa: CASSLERPEEETQYF
cdr3_nt: TGCGCCAGCAGCTTGGAGCGGCCGGAGGAAGAGACCCAGTACTTC
v_call: TRBV5-1
d_call: .
clone_size: .
j_call: TRBJ2-5

cdr3_aa: CASSYGAGVAYNEQFF
cdr3_nt: TGTGCCAGCAGTTACGGGGCGGGAGTGGCCTACAATGAGCAGTTCTTC
v_call: TRBV6-2/TRBV6-3
d_call: TRBD2
clone_size: few
j_call: TRBJ2-1

cdr3_aa: CASRDTTGLNTGELFF
cdr3_nt: TGTGCCAGCAGGGATACGACAGGACTTAACACCGGGGAGCTGTTTTTT
v_call: TRBV3-1
d_call: .
clone_size: many
j_call: TRBJ2-2

cdr3_aa: CASSQDFGETGELFF
cdr3_nt: TGCGCCAGCAGCCAAGATTTCGGGGAAACCGGGGAGCTGTTTTTT
v_call: TRBV4-3
d_call: .
clone_size: few
j_call: TRBJ2-2

cdr3_aa: CASSTWDTHSGANVLTF
cdr3_nt: TGTGCCAGCAGCACCTGGGACACTCACTCTGGGGCCAACGTCCTGACTTTC
v_call: TRBV11-2
d_call: .
clone_size: .
j_call: TRBJ2-6

cdr3_aa: CASRLLAGGADTQYF
cdr3_nt: TGCGCCAGCAGATTACTAGCGGGAGGGGCGGATACGCAGTATTTT
v_call: TRBV10-2
d_call: TRBD2
clone_size: .
j_call: TRBJ2-3

cdr3_aa: CASSLGASYNEQFF
cdr3_nt: TGTGCCAGCAGCTTGGGTGCCTCCTACAATGAGCAGTTCTTC
v_call: TRBV5-6
d_call: .
clone_size: many
j_call: TRBJ2-1

cdr3_aa: CASSLARELNTGELFF
cdr3_nt: TGTGCCAGCAGCTTAGCTCGGGAATTGAACACCGGGGAGCTGTTTTTT
v_call: TRBV7-9
d_call: .
clone_size: many
j_call: TRBJ2-2

cdr3_aa: CASSLGRNTGELFF
cdr3_nt: TGTGCCAGCAGCTTAGGAAGAAACACCGGGGAGCTGTTTTTT
v_call: TRBV11-2
d_call: .
clone_size: many
j_call: TRBJ2-2

cdr3_aa: CASSQEWGGNNEQFF
cdr3_nt: TGTGCCAGCAGCCAAGAGTGGGGGGGGAACAATGAGCAGTTCTTC
v_call: TRBV3-1
d_call: TRBD2
clone_size: many
j_call: TRBJ2-1

cdr3_aa: CASRIGNEQFF
cdr3_nt: TGTGCCAGCAGAATTGGCAATGAGCAGTTCTTC
v_call: TRBV12-3/TRBV12-4
d_call: .
clone_size: many
j_call: TRBJ2-1